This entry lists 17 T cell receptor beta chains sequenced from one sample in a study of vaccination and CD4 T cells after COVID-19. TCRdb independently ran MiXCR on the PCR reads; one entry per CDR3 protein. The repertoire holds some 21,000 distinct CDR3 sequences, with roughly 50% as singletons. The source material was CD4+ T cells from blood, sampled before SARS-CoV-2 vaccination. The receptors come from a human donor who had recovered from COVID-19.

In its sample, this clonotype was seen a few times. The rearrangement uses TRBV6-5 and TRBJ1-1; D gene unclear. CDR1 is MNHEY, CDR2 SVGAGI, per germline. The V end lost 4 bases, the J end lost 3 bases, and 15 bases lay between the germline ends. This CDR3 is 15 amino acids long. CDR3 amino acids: CASSSSGFTYTEAFF. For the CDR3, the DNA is TGTGCCAGCAGTTCGTCCGGGTTCACCTACACTGAAGCTTTCTTT.

CDR3 sequence reads: CASSLTAAGGSDNEQFF. CDR3 nucleotide sequence: TGTGCCAGCAGCTTAACGGCGGCGGGAGGGTCGGACAATGAGCAGTTCTTC. V is TRBV7-3 and J is TRBJ2-1; 9 nucleotides line up with TRBD2. CDR1 is SGHTA, CDR2 FQGTGA, per germline. V trimming: 0 bases; J trimming: 5 bases; junction bases outside the gene matches: 8. CDR3 length equals 17 residues.

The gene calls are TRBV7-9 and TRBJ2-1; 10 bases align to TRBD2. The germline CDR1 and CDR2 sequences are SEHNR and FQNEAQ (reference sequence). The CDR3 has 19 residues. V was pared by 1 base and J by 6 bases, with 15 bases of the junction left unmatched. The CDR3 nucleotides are TGTGCCAGCAGCTTAGATCGATGGGCTAGCGGGAGCGTTGTCAATGAGCAGTTCTTC. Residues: CASSLDRWASGSVVNEQFF.

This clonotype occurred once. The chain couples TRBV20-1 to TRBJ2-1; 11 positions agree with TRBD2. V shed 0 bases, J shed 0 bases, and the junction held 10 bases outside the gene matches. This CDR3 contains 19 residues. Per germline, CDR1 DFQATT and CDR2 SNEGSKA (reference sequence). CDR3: CSARELTGTSGVSYNEQFF. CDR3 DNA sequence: TGCAGTGCTAGAGAGTTGACAGGGACTAGCGGCGTCTCCTACAATGAGCAGTTCTTC.

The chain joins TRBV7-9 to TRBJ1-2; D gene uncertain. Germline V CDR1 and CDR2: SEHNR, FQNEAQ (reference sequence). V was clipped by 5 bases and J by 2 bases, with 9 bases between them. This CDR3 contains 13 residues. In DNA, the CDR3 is TGTGCCAGCAGCCTGGGAGGAAACTATGGCTACACCTTC. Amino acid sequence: CASSLGGNYGYTF.

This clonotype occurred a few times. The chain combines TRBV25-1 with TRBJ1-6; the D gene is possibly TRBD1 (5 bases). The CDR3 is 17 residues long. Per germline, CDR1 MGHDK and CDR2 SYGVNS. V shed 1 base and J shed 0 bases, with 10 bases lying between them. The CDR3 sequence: CASSESGLSSYNSPLHF. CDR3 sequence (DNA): TGTGCCAGCAGTGAATCGGGGCTGAGCTCCTATAATTCACCCCTCCACTTT.

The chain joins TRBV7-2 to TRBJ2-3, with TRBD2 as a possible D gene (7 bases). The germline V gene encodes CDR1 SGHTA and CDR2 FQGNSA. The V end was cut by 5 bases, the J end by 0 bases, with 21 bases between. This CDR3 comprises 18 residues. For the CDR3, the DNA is TGTGCCAGCAGCACCTATGTTCAGGGGACTACGAGCACAGATACGCAGTATTTT. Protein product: CASSTYVQGTTSTDTQYF.

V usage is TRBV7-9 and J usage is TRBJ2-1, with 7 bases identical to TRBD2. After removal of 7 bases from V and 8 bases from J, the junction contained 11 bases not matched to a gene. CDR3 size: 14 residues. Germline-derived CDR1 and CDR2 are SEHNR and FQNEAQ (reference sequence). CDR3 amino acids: CASNPGGGFDEQFF. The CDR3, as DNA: TGTGCCAGCAACCCCGGGGGAGGGTTTGATGAGCAGTTCTTC. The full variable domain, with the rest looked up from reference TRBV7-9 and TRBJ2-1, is DTGVSQNPRHKITKRGQNVTFRCDPISEHNRLYWYRQTLGQGPEFLTYFQNEAQLEKSRLLSDRFSAERPKGSFSTLEIQRTEQGDSAMYLCASNPGGGFDEQFFGPGTRLTVL.

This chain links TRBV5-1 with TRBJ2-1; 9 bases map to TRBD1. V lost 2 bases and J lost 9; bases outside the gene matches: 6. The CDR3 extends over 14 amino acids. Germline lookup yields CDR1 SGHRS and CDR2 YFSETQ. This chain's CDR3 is CASSFGTGRGEQFF. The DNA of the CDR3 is TGCGCCAGCAGCTTCGGGACAGGGCGGGGTGAGCAGTTCTTC.

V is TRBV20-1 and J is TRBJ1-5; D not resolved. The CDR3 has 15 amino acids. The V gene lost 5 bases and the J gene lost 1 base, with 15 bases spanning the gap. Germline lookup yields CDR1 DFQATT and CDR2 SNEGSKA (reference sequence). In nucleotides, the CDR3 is TGCAGTGCTTACTCGGACGGAGTGAGCAATCAGCCCCAGCATTTT. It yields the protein CSAYSDGVSNQPQHF.

Written as DNA, the CDR3 is TGCGCCAGCAGCCAAGGTCAGCTAGCGGGAATCAGAGATACGCAGTATTTT. Translated, it gives CASSQGQLAGIRDTQYF. The V call is TRBV4-1, the J call TRBJ2-3; TRBD2 agrees at 9 bases. Germline V CDR1 and CDR2: MGHRA, YSYEKL. V dropped 1 base and J dropped 5; count of bases not matched to a gene: 10. The CDR3 covers 17 residues.

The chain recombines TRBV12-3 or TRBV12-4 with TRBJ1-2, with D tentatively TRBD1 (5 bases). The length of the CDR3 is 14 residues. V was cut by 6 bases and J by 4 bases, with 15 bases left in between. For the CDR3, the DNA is TGTGCCAGCAGCCAAAAGGCGGGGACCTATGGCTACACCTTC. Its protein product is CASSQKAGTYGYTF.

For the CDR3, the DNA is TGTGCCAGCAGGGACGGCACAGATACGCAGTATTTT. Protein product: CASRDGTDTQYF. The chain combines TRBV6-2 or TRBV6-3 with TRBJ2-3; D not certain. Germline loops: CDR1 MNHEY, CDR2 SVGEGT. Trimming removed 6 bases from V and 1 base from J, with 5 bases in between. This CDR3 region has 12 residues.

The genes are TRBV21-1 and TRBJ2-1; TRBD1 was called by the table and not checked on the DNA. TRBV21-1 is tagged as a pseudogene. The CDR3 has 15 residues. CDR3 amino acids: CASSPERDSLNEQFF. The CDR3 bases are TGTGCCAGCAGCCCCGAACGGGACAGTTTGAATGAGCAGTTCTTC.

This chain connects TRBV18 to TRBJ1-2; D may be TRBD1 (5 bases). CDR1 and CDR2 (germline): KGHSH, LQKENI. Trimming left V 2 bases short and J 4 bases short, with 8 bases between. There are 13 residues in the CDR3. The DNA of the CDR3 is TGTGCCAGCTCACCAAATAGGGGCTATGGCTACACCTTC. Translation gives CASSPNRGYGYTF.

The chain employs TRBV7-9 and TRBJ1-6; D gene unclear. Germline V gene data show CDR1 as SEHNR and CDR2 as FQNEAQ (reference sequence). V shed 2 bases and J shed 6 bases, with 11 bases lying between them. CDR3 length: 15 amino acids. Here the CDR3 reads CASSLTQQFNSPLHF. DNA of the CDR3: TGTGCCAGCAGCTTAACTCAGCAGTTTAATTCACCCCTCCACTTT. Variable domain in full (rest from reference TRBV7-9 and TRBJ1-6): DTGVSQNPRHKITKRGQNVTFRCDPISEHNRLYWYRQTLGQGPEFLTYFQNEAQLEKSRLLSDRFSAERPKGSFSTLEIQRTEQGDSAMYLCASSLTQQFNSPLHFGNGTRLTVT.

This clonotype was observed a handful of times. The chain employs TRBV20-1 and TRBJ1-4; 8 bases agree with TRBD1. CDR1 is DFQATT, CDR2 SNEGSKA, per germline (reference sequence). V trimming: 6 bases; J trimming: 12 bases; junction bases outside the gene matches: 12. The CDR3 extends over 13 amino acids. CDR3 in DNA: TGCAGTGCCGTGGACAGGGTGGAGGTGGAACTGTTTTTT. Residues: CSAVDRVEVELFF.